This is a list of T cell receptor beta chains from one sample in a study of T-cell reconstitution after alpha-beta-depleted transplantation in children. One entry per CDR3 protein, called by TCRdb with MiXCR from the PCR reads. The sample yields a few hundred thousand distinct CDR3 sequences, around 20% seen once. This specimen was PBMCs, mostly from graft donor cells, taken 180 days after TCRalphabeta/CD19-depleted stem cell transplant. The receptor source for this set is a male patient between 10 and 17 years old who had a stem cell transplant for acute lymphoblastic leukemia, so the T cells may come from the graft donor. Both conserved end residues are part of each CDR3. Each record gives: V gene, D gene, clone size, J gene, CDR3 length, CDR3 protein, CDR3 DNA. The D gene is left open where the match is weak. Where a row states a size, it is once, few, many or the class of an expanded clone; other rows omit it.

v_gene: TRBV27
d_gene: -
abundance: -
j_gene: TRBJ1-1
len: 13
CDR3aa: CASSSGIFQEAFF
CDR3nt: TGTGCCAGCAGTTCCGGAATATTTCAGGAAGCTTTCTTT

v_gene: TRBV24-1
d_gene: TRBD2
abundance: few
j_gene: TRBJ2-7
len: 13
CDR3aa: CATGTSGSYEQYF
CDR3nt: TGTGCCACCGGGACTAGCGGGAGCTACGAGCAGTACTTC

v_gene: TRBV28
d_gene: TRBD1
abundance: -
j_gene: TRBJ1-2
len: 15
CDR3aa: CASSVPGQRFYGYTF
CDR3nt: TGTGCCAGCAGTGTTCCGGGACAGCGATTCTATGGCTACACCTTC

v_gene: TRBV5-6
d_gene: -
abundance: many
j_gene: TRBJ2-5
len: 12
CDR3aa: CASSLSHRYPYF
CDR3nt: TGTGCCAGCAGCTTGTCTCACCGTTACCCGTACTTC

v_gene: TRBV7-6
d_gene: -
abundance: few
j_gene: TRBJ2-4
len: 13
CDR3aa: CASSLRRGDIQYF
CDR3nt: TGTGCCAGCAGCTTACGCCGGGGTGACATTCAGTACTTC

v_gene: TRBV10-2
d_gene: -
abundance: -
j_gene: TRBJ2-6
len: 15
CDR3aa: CASSWDGSGANVLTF
CDR3nt: TGCGCCAGCAGTTGGGACGGCTCTGGGGCCAACGTCCTGACTTTC

v_gene: TRBV12-3/TRBV12-4
d_gene: TRBD2
abundance: few
j_gene: TRBJ2-3
len: 17
CDR3aa: CASRVRRGRSITDTQYF
CDR3nt: TGTGCCAGCAGAGTGCGTCGCGGGAGGAGCATCACAGATACGCAGTATTTT

v_gene: TRBV29-1
d_gene: -
abundance: few
j_gene: TRBJ1-1
len: 12
CDR3aa: CSVEIGNTEAFF
CDR3nt: TGCAGCGTTGAAATCGGGAACACTGAAGCTTTCTTT

v_gene: TRBV28
d_gene: TRBD2
abundance: many
j_gene: TRBJ2-1
len: 16
CDR3aa: CASTSVGTSGPNEQFF
CDR3nt: TGTGCCAGCACCTCGGTAGGGACTAGCGGGCCCAATGAGCAGTTCTTC

v_gene: TRBV9
d_gene: -
abundance: -
j_gene: TRBJ2-3
len: 15
CDR3aa: CASSVAWDRPDTQYF
CDR3nt: TGTGCCAGCAGCGTAGCTTGGGACCGCCCAGATACGCAGTATTTT

v_gene: TRBV5-1
d_gene: TRBD1
abundance: few
j_gene: TRBJ1-1
len: 17
CDR3aa: CASSLDRGRFQNTEAFF
CDR3nt: TGCGCCAGCAGCTTGGACAGGGGGCGATTCCAGAACACTGAAGCTTTCTTT

v_gene: TRBV12-3/TRBV12-4
d_gene: TRBD2
abundance: few
j_gene: TRBJ2-3
len: 17
CDR3aa: CASSLGPLAGGPWTQYF
CDR3nt: TGTGCCAGCAGTTTAGGCCCCCTAGCGGGAGGGCCGTGGACGCAGTATTTT

v_gene: TRBV4-1
d_gene: -
abundance: -
j_gene: TRBJ2-7
len: 14
CDR3aa: CASSQVAVAYEQYF
CDR3nt: TGCGCCAGCAGCCAAGTAGCGGTAGCCTACGAGCAGTACTTC

v_gene: TRBV7-4
d_gene: -
abundance: few
j_gene: TRBJ2-2
len: 17
CDR3aa: CASSLAGGAANTGELFF
CDR3nt: TGTGCCAGCAGCTTAGCGGGAGGAGCCGCGAACACCGGGGAGCTGTTTTTT

v_gene: TRBV10-2
d_gene: TRBD1
abundance: -
j_gene: TRBJ2-7
len: 14
CDR3aa: CASSEWYRGHEQYF
CDR3nt: TGCGCCAGCAGTGAGTGGTACAGGGGGCACGAGCAGTACTTC

v_gene: TRBV14
d_gene: -
abundance: -
j_gene: TRBJ1-2
len: 14
CDR3aa: CASSQFSMSYGYTF
CDR3nt: TGTGCCAGCAGCCAATTTTCCATGTCTTATGGCTACACCTTC

v_gene: TRBV12-3/TRBV12-4
d_gene: TRBD2
abundance: few
j_gene: TRBJ2-1
len: 15
CDR3aa: CASSQSGSRENEQFF
CDR3nt: TGTGCCAGCAGCCAAAGCGGGAGTCGAGAAAATGAGCAGTTCTTC

v_gene: TRBV3-1
d_gene: TRBD2
abundance: few
j_gene: TRBJ2-7
len: 18
CDR3aa: CASSQDWSSLADTYEQYF
CDR3nt: TGTGCCAGCAGCCAAGATTGGTCCTCGCTAGCGGATACCTACGAGCAGTACTTC

v_gene: TRBV6-1
d_gene: -
abundance: few
j_gene: TRBJ2-1
len: 14
CDR3aa: CASRRAGAYNEQFF
CDR3nt: TGTGCCAGCCGGAGGGCAGGGGCCTACAATGAGCAGTTCTTC

v_gene: TRBV5-1
d_gene: TRBD1
abundance: -
j_gene: TRBJ2-6
len: 18
CDR3aa: CASSFSRTGGEEANVLTF
CDR3nt: TGCGCCAGCAGTTTTTCGAGGACAGGGGGCGAGGAGGCCAACGTCCTGACTTTC

v_gene: TRBV10-3
d_gene: -
abundance: few
j_gene: TRBJ1-5
len: 13
CDR3aa: CAISPDTRQPQHF
CDR3nt: TGTGCCATCAGCCCTGATACAAGACAGCCCCAGCATTTT

v_gene: TRBV5-1
d_gene: TRBD1
abundance: few
j_gene: TRBJ2-7
len: 14
CDR3aa: CASSWTGASYEQYF
CDR3nt: TGCGCCAGCAGCTGGACAGGTGCCTCCTACGAGCAGTACTTC

v_gene: TRBV6-4
d_gene: TRBD2
abundance: few
j_gene: TRBJ2-7
len: 18
CDR3aa: CASSPPTSGSGVTYEQYF
CDR3nt: TGTGCCAGCAGTCCCCCGACTAGCGGGAGCGGAGTCACCTACGAGCAGTACTTC

v_gene: TRBV4-1
d_gene: TRBD2
abundance: -
j_gene: TRBJ2-1
len: 15
CDR3aa: CASSQPASGRKEQFF
CDR3nt: TGCGCCAGCAGCCAGCCGGCTAGCGGACGGAAAGAGCAGTTCTTC

v_gene: TRBV7-2
d_gene: -
abundance: -
j_gene: TRBJ2-7
len: 14
CDR3aa: CASSLGRVTYEQYF
CDR3nt: TGTGCCAGCAGCTTAGGGCGGGTCACCTACGAGCAGTACTTC

v_gene: TRBV5-1
d_gene: TRBD2
abundance: -
j_gene: TRBJ2-1
len: 15
CDR3aa: CASSRLAGGNNEQFF
CDR3nt: TGCGCCAGCAGCCGACTAGCGGGAGGTAACAATGAGCAGTTCTTC

v_gene: TRBV6-1
d_gene: -
abundance: -
j_gene: TRBJ2-7
len: 14
CDR3aa: CASSEWGGSYEQYF
CDR3nt: TGTGCCAGCAGTGAATGGGGAGGATCCTACGAGCAGTACTTC

v_gene: TRBV11-2
d_gene: TRBD1
abundance: -
j_gene: TRBJ2-5
len: 15
CDR3aa: CASSHLMDREETQYF
CDR3nt: TGTGCCAGCAGCCACCTCATGGACAGGGAAGAGACCCAGTACTTC

v_gene: TRBV4-1
d_gene: -
abundance: -
j_gene: TRBJ2-7
len: 13
CDR3aa: CASSQTENYEQYF
CDR3nt: TGCGCCAGCAGCCAAACAGAAAACTACGAGCAGTACTTC

v_gene: TRBV7-9
d_gene: -
abundance: -
j_gene: TRBJ2-1
len: 16
CDR3aa: CASSLGGPGSNNEQFF
CDR3nt: TGTGCCAGCAGCTTAGGAGGGCCAGGGTCCAACAATGAGCAGTTCTTC

v_gene: TRBV2
d_gene: TRBD2
abundance: -
j_gene: TRBJ2-1
len: 16
CDR3aa: CTSSIRGYSSGRNQFF
CDR3nt: TGTACCAGCAGTATACGAGGGTATAGCAGCGGGAGAAACCAGTTCTTC

v_gene: TRBV6-1
d_gene: TRBD2
abundance: -
j_gene: TRBJ2-3
len: 15
CDR3aa: CASRTAGGGGDTQYF
CDR3nt: TGTGCCAGCAGAACCGCGGGAGGCGGGGGGGATACGCAGTATTTT

v_gene: TRBV6-5
d_gene: -
abundance: -
j_gene: TRBJ2-7
len: 12
CDR3aa: CASSYSTGEQYF
CDR3nt: TGTGCCAGCAGTTACTCTACTGGCGAGCAGTACTTC

v_gene: TRBV24-1
d_gene: -
abundance: -
j_gene: TRBJ2-5
len: 11
CDR3aa: CATSVQETQYF
CDR3nt: TGTGCCACCAGTGTTCAAGAGACCCAGTACTTC

v_gene: TRBV25-1
d_gene: -
abundance: -
j_gene: TRBJ2-2
len: 16
CDR3aa: CASDPKGGGHTGELFF
CDR3nt: TGTGCCAGCGACCCAAAGGGGGGCGGACACACCGGGGAGCTGTTTTTT

v_gene: TRBV6-1
d_gene: -
abundance: few
j_gene: TRBJ2-7
len: 16
CDR3aa: CASTIHGHDGAYEQYF
CDR3nt: TGTGCCAGCACCATACACGGCCACGACGGGGCCTACGAGCAGTACTTC

v_gene: TRBV20-1
d_gene: TRBD1
abundance: few
j_gene: TRBJ1-1
len: 16
CDR3aa: CSAFPGQGWANTEAFF
CDR3nt: TGCAGTGCTTTTCCCGGACAGGGGTGGGCGAACACTGAAGCTTTCTTT

v_gene: TRBV18
d_gene: TRBD2
abundance: -
j_gene: TRBJ2-7
len: 16
CDR3aa: CASSPVSGRGSYEQYF
CDR3nt: TGTGCCAGCTCACCGGTAAGCGGGAGAGGCTCCTACGAGCAGTACTTC

v_gene: TRBV11-2
d_gene: -
abundance: -
j_gene: TRBJ1-2
len: 16
CDR3aa: CASSLPANRVVYGYTF
CDR3nt: TGTGCCAGCAGCCTCCCCGCGAACAGGGTTGTCTATGGCTACACCTTC

v_gene: TRBV7-6
d_gene: -
abundance: few
j_gene: TRBJ2-7
len: 15
CDR3aa: CASSLELAEYYEQYF
CDR3nt: TGTGCCAGCAGCTTAGAATTAGCAGAATATTACGAGCAGTACTTC

v_gene: TRBV4-1
d_gene: -
abundance: -
j_gene: TRBJ1-1
len: 13
CDR3aa: CASSQGPLNEAFF
CDR3nt: TGCGCCAGCAGCCAAGGTCCCCTGAATGAAGCTTTCTTT

v_gene: TRBV29-1
d_gene: TRBD1
abundance: few
j_gene: TRBJ1-1
len: 16
CDR3aa: CSVIRDRGRPNTEAFF
CDR3nt: TGCAGCGTGATCCGGGACAGGGGGCGGCCCAACACTGAAGCTTTCTTT

v_gene: TRBV9
d_gene: TRBD2
abundance: few
j_gene: TRBJ2-7
len: 16
CDR3aa: CASSLSAGLAGQEQYF
CDR3nt: TGTGCCAGCAGCCTTTCCGCCGGGCTAGCGGGTCAGGAGCAGTACTTC

v_gene: TRBV10-1
d_gene: -
abundance: -
j_gene: TRBJ2-7
len: 13
CDR3aa: CASSESKVYEQYF
CDR3nt: TGCGCCAGCAGTGAGTCCAAGGTATACGAGCAGTACTTC

v_gene: TRBV7-2
d_gene: TRBD2
abundance: -
j_gene: TRBJ2-7
len: 15
CDR3aa: CASSLAGGLSYEQYF
CDR3nt: TGTGCCAGCAGCTTGGCGGGAGGGCTTTCCTACGAGCAGTACTTC

v_gene: TRBV10-3
d_gene: -
abundance: -
j_gene: TRBJ1-5
len: 17
CDR3aa: CAISESLGGRPNQPQHF
CDR3nt: TGTGCCATCAGTGAGTCCTTGGGGGGACGACCGAATCAGCCCCAGCATTTT

v_gene: TRBV20-1
d_gene: -
abundance: few
j_gene: TRBJ1-1
len: 12
CDR3aa: CSAGTANTEAFF
CDR3nt: TGCAGTGCCGGGACGGCAAACACTGAAGCTTTCTTT

v_gene: TRBV9
d_gene: -
abundance: few
j_gene: TRBJ2-5
len: 15
CDR3aa: CASSGEGDEQETQYF
CDR3nt: TGTGCCAGCAGTGGTGAAGGGGATGAGCAAGAGACCCAGTACTTC

v_gene: TRBV12-3/TRBV12-4
d_gene: -
abundance: few
j_gene: TRBJ2-3
len: 16
CDR3aa: CASSFRPGQGPDTQYF
CDR3nt: TGTGCCAGCAGTTTCCGCCCGGGGCAGGGTCCAGATACGCAGTATTTT

v_gene: TRBV4-2
d_gene: TRBD2
abundance: -
j_gene: TRBJ2-1
len: 17
CDR3aa: CASSLSLLAGSSGEQFF
CDR3nt: TGTGCCAGCAGCCTCAGCCTACTAGCGGGGAGCAGCGGTGAGCAGTTCTTC

v_gene: TRBV10-1
d_gene: TRBD2
abundance: -
j_gene: TRBJ2-5
len: 15
CDR3aa: CTSSDPAGGSETQYF
CDR3nt: TGCACCAGCAGTGACCCAGCGGGAGGATCAGAGACCCAGTACTTC

v_gene: TRBV20-1
d_gene: -
abundance: -
j_gene: TRBJ1-1
len: 13
CDR3aa: CSAREILNTEAFF
CDR3nt: TGCAGTGCTAGAGAAATACTCAACACTGAAGCTTTCTTT

v_gene: TRBV29-1
d_gene: -
abundance: few
j_gene: TRBJ2-1
len: 14
CDR3aa: CSVERVSGHNEQFF
CDR3nt: TGCAGCGTTGAAAGGGTTTCAGGGCACAATGAGCAGTTCTTC

v_gene: TRBV10-3
d_gene: TRBD2
abundance: many
j_gene: TRBJ2-5
len: 15
CDR3aa: CAIRGLAGGGETQYF
CDR3nt: TGTGCCATCAGAGGACTAGCGGGAGGGGGGGAGACCCAGTACTTC

v_gene: TRBV11-2
d_gene: -
abundance: -
j_gene: TRBJ2-7
len: 15
CDR3aa: CASSFYGQSYYEQYF
CDR3nt: TGTGCCAGCAGCTTTTACGGACAGAGTTACTACGAGCAGTACTTC

v_gene: TRBV2
d_gene: TRBD2
abundance: few
j_gene: TRBJ2-1
len: 14
CDR3aa: CASRGGLAANEQFF
CDR3nt: TGTGCCAGCAGGGGGGGACTAGCGGCGAATGAGCAGTTCTTC

v_gene: TRBV24-1
d_gene: -
abundance: -
j_gene: TRBJ2-5
len: 17
CDR3aa: CATSDSAHGGPGETQYF
CDR3nt: TGTGCCACCAGTGACTCCGCACACGGCGGGCCGGGAGAGACCCAGTACTTC

v_gene: TRBV5-1
d_gene: TRBD2
abundance: -
j_gene: TRBJ2-1
len: 15
CDR3aa: CASSSRLAAYNEQFF
CDR3nt: TGCGCCAGCAGCAGCCGACTAGCGGCCTACAATGAGCAGTTCTTC